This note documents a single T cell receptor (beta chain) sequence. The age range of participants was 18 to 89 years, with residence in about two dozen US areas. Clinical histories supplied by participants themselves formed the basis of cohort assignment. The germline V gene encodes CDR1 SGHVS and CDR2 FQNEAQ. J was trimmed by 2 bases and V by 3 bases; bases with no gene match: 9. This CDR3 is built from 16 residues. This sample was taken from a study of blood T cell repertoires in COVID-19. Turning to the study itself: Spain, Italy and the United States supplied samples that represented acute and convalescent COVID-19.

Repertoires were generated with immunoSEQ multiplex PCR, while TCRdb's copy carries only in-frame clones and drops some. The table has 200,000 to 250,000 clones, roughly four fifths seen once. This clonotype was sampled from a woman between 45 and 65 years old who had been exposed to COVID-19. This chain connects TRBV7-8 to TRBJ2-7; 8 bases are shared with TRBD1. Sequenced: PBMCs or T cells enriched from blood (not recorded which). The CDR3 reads CASSFYNRGKPYEQYF. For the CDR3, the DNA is TGTGCCAGCAGCTTTTACAACAGGGGGAAACCCTACGAGCAGTACTTC.